This T cell receptor beta chain was profiled in a study of cytomegalovirus exposure and HLA in healthy donors (dated by TCRdb to about 2017). Some background on the complete study: An earlier analysis of some 500 of the donors reported 250 to 300 Gb of sequence data and 100 million to 130 million unique TCR beta sequences from about 180 million T cells. About 310 gigabases of sequencing data and tens of millions of unique TCR sequences were included in an early release covering 550 to 800 HLA-typed donors. The genetic ancestry cluster associated with self-reported Caucasian donors included 81% of the 300 to 400 genotyped donors. The study aimed to test whether cataloging public T cell receptors could reveal signatures of past pathogen exposure. The T cell repertoires of 700 or so subjects were profiled by immunosequencing and related to cytomegalovirus serostatus. Along with the approximately 620-subject first cohort, a separate validation cohort of over a hundred different subjects was used. To predict cytomegalovirus infection status, the study brought together high-throughput TCR immunosequencing, statistical association of individual TCRs with disease status, and machine learning. In a later analysis, previously published TCR beta repertoires from 666 donors were re-analyzed and high-resolution HLA genotyping was added so that TCR occurrence patterns could be studied. Rather than using new phenotypic data, the later analysis identified candidate immune exposures from TCR beta sequences and from how often those sequences occurred across donors. An earlier analysis of about 600 of the donors used high-throughput TCR beta sequencing to judge whether each TCR beta V gene segment behaved as functional or pseudogenic. Donor age, sex, ethnicity and CMV serostatus were compiled alongside the repertoire data. In a later genetic analysis, genome-wide SNP genotypes for about three fifths of the roughly 670 donors were used, and that subset was treated as a discovery cohort. Every repertoire in the discovery cohort had been generated on one and the same sequencing platform. HLA typing covered class I and class II loci at four-digit resolution. Typing coverage varied by locus: roughly 620-640 donors for A, B, C, DRB1 and DQB1; about 520 for DQA1; approximately 570 for DPA1; 400 to 480 for DPB1. Four to six DR-DQ haplotypes were handled as single units for association and clustering, since linkage in the cohort was strong. On average, about 200,000 unique TCR beta nucleotide sequences were sequenced per donor among about 400 genotyped donors of the cohort, with roughly 20% of those sequences being non-productive. What the work shows at the level of the full study, not this receptor alone: The presence/absence analyses assumed that sequencing depth was roughly uniform across donors, and that assumption may not be true. The cohort was sequenced for TCR beta chains only, and without alpha or paired-chain data the features that could be detected were limited. In vitro tests confirmed that a few of the cytomegalovirus-associated TCR beta chains recognize cytomegalovirus antigens. According to the authors, the approach could potentially be generalized to other disease states and immunological phenotypes. The classifier was reported to diagnose cytomegalovirus status with high specificity and sensitivity in both the original and validation cohorts. A further reported finding was that TCR beta sequences accurately predicted the HLA-A and HLA-B alleles for most subjects in the first cohort. Linkage disequilibrium might explain the correlated functional status among segregating V segments, but an unknown experimental factor could not be excluded. The study gave a list of 150 to 200 TCR beta chains associated with cytomegalovirus. Specific HLA alleles were associated with over 15,000 TCR beta sequences at a false discovery rate of 0.05 in a later analysis. According to a later analysis, TCR association rates differed among HLA loci, with DRB1 alleles showing the most associated TCRs and HLA-C alleles showing the fewest. A later analysis found that HLA-associated TCR beta chains were more clonally expanded and had lower generation probabilities than equally common non-associated chains. Some IMGT-functional V segments, including TRBV6-2 and TRBV6-3, could not be told apart with the 87-base-pair reads, so those segments were excluded. In an earlier analysis of more than 500 of the donors, most TCR beta V segments appeared in productive rearrangements about 87% or about 30% of the time, broadly matching IMGT annotations. The sequencing pipeline was judged likely to have produced a cluster of highly shared sequence variants as a technical artifact. In a later analysis, several top co-occurrence clusters were reported to appear linked to parvovirus B19, influenza, CMV and Epstein-Barr virus. When HLA alleles, especially DR and DQ, strongly co-occurred, TCR associations were difficult to assign to individual alleles. According to a later analysis, most CMV-associated TCR beta chains appeared to be HLA-restricted, and the HLA associations seemed to be driven largely by CMV exposure. A later genetic analysis reported fewer N-insertions in productive TCRs among donors in an Asian-associated ancestry cluster than the 666-donor mean. A later genetic analysis associated a missense DCLRE1C variant with V-gene and J-gene trimming of TCR beta chains, and an independent cohort replicated the association. Because counts were too low, roughly 16 rarely observed V segments, including chromosome 9 orphons, were left out of the earlier analysis of over 550 of the donors. HLA typing was unavailable for some donors at each locus, so association tests used only the typed subset. Immune exposure information for the cohort was limited to CMV serostatus. Most TCR sequences were observed very rarely across donors, whereas some public TCRs were present in many individuals.

The cohort was made up of 666 healthy bone marrow donors. All cohort members were sampled while nominally healthy, although unrecorded immune exposures were likely present. The donor was CMV seropositive and was included in the group of 270 or so seropositive cohort members. Every donor gave a peripheral blood sample, and the peripheral blood mononuclear cells from that sample were used for TCR beta sequencing. Genomic DNA extraction from the blood cell samples was performed with the Qiagen DNeasy Blood Extraction Kit. As to this clone: Its antigen remains unidentified. Base qualities are missing; no much larger clone stands one base away.

Receptor amplification or capture employed the immunoSEQ multiplex PCR assay. The multiplex PCR relied on a mix of 60 forward primers for TCR Vbeta segments and 13 reverse primers for TCR Jbeta segments. A multiplex PCR assay on genomic DNA amplified the CDR3 region of rearranged TCR beta genes. The amplified TCR beta libraries were sequenced on the Illumina HiSeq System as 87-base-pair reads. The study's own analysis went as follows. In a later analysis, tens of millions of unique TCR beta chains were counted across the roughly 610 repertoires, and around 10 million of these chains were shared by at least two donors. To remove PCR and sequencing errors, raw reads were error-corrected and collapsed into unique sequences using a nearest-neighbor algorithm that merged closely related sequences. V, D and J gene segments were assigned by aligning CDR3 sequences to IMGT reference sequences. Each retained sequence needed at least a six-nucleotide match to both a V gene segment and a J gene segment. A rearrangement was called productive if the CDR3 had no stop codons and remained in frame with V and J, and every other rearrangement was called non-productive. Following IMGT convention, CDR3 was defined as the stretch from the second conserved V-encoded cysteine to the conserved J-encoded phenylalanine. The earlier analysis of about 560 of the donors excluded any sequence lacking an unambiguous match to a single V gene segment. An earlier analysis of a few hundred of the donors called V segments functional above 56.7% productive rearrangements and segregating when the between-donor standard deviation exceeded 5%. A statistical classification framework was built to diagnose cytomegalovirus status from the catalog of TCR beta chain sequences. A later analysis assigned V and J genes by comparing TCR nucleotide sequences with IMGT/GENE-DB human TR gene sequences. In a later analysis, CDR3 sequences and most-parsimonious VDJ recombination scenarios were assigned using the TCRdist pipeline. In a later analysis, every TCR beta chain was defined by the combination of its CDR3 amino acid sequence and its V-gene family, and reads without a unique V-gene family were dropped. A later analysis removed several hundred highly shared, low-generation-probability nucleotide sequences to deal with suspected cross-contamination and a sequencing artifact. In a later analysis, a clonal expansion index was calculated for each public chain from normalized within-repertoire ranks of inferred template counts. Generation probabilities in a later analysis came from a VDJ recombination model fitted to out-of-frame rearrangements, and those results were checked against IGoR. In a later analysis, TCR-TCR, TCR-HLA and TCR-CMV co-occurrence was scored with hypergeometric tests, and a repertoire-size bias correction was applied to TCR pairs. To estimate false discovery rates, a later analysis permuted the HLA or CMV assignments 20 times. A later analysis grouped co-occurring TCRs with DBSCAN, adding TCRdist sequence similarity when clustering within HLA-allele-positive subsets. For co-occurrence clustering, repertoires with fewer than 30,000 or more than 120,000 public chains were excluded, along with five repertoires with anomalous nucleotide sharing. What TCRdb holds here is the immuneACCESS table cut down to in-frame rearrangements. Part of the clones is not present; checked against another copy, under half of the missing clones reflect an unresolved V gene, and the others are unexplained. The DNA was the basis for D and trimming; V, J and clone size are from that table. The sample data list approximately 150,000 clones, and approximately 85% of these were observed just once. Together, the top ten hold 4% to 6% of the sample.

CDR1 SGDLS and CDR2 YYNGEE are derived from the germline V gene. The CDR3 runs 12 amino acids, cysteine and phenylalanine included. The retained sequence is limited to the CDR3, 36 bases, with the frame set at the first base. Trimming at the junction amounts to 3 bases on V and 8 bases on J, and the germline ends lie 11 bases apart. Here the chain combines TRBV9 and TRBJ1-2; no D gene can be assigned with confidence. This TCR derives from a girl aged 10 to 17 in good health and CMV-seropositive. Sequencing input: PBMCs. The base sequence is TGTGCCAGCAGCGCCAACCGCGGGGGCTACACCTTC. It encodes CASSANRGGYTF. Beyond the CDR3, the reference TRBV9 and TRBJ1-2 genes provide the residues; the full variable domain reads: DSGVTQTPKHLITATGQRVTLRCSPRSGDLSVYWYQQSLDQGLQFLIQYYNGEERAKGNILERFSAQQFPDLHSELNLSSLELGDSALYFCASSANRGGYTFGSGTRLTVV.